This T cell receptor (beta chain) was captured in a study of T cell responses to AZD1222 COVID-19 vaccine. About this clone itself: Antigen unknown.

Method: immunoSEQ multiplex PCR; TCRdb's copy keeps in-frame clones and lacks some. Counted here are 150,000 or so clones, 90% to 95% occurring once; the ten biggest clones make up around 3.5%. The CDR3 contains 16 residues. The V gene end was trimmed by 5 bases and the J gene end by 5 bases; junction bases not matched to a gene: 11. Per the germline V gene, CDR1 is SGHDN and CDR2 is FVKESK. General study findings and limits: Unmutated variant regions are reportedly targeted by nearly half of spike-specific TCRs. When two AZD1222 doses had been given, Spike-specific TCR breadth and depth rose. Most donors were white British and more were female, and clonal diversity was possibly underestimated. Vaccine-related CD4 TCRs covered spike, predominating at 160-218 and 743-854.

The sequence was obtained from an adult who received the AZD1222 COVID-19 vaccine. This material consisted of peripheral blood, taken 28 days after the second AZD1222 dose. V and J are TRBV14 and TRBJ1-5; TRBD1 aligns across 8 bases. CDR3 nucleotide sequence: TGTGCCAGCAGCGGCCCGGGACAGGATCTTTATCAGCCCCAGCATTTT. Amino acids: CASSGPGQDLYQPQHF.